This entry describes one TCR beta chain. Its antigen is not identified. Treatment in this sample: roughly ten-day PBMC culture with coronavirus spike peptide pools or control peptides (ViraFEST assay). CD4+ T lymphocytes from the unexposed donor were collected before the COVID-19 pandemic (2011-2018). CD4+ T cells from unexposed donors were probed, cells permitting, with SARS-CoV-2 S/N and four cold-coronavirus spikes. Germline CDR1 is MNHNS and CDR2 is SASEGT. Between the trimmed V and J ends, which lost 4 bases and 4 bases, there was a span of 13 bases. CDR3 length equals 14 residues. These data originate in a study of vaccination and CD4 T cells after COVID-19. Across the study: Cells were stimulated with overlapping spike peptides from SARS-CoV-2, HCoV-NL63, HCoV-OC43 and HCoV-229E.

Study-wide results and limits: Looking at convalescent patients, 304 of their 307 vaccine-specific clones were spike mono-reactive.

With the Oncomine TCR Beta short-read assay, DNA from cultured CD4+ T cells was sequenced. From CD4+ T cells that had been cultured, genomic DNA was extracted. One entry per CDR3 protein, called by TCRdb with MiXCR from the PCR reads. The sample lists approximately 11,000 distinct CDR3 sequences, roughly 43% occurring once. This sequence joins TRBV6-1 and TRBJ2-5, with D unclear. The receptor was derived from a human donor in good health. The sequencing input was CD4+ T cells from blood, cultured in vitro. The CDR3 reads CASSAGVQRETQYF. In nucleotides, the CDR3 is TGTGCCAGCAGTGCGGGTGTACAACGAGAGACCCAGTACTTC.